This TCR beta chain was identified during a study of graft-versus-host responses after intestinal transplantation. Study results and limitations: The authors found GvH clones in recipient marrow, some appearing first in ileum or blood.

Measured with immunoSEQ multiplex PCR; TCRdb has only the in-frame clones, and not every one. The sample lists 130,000 to 150,000 clones; around 90% were seen once. There are 12 residues in the CDR3. V shed 5 bases and J shed 5 bases, with 8 bases lying between them. Germline V CDR1 and CDR2: SEHNR, FQNEAQ (reference sequence). Turning to this clone: The antigen is not known.

This chain joins TRBV7-9 and TRBJ2-3; no reliable D call. The material sequenced was unstimulated CD4+ T cells sorted from spleen or lymph node cells, taken before intestinal transplant. The receptor was isolated from a human donor who received an intestinal transplant. In DNA, the CDR3 is TGTGCCAGCAGCCCATTGAGAGATACGCAGTATTTT. This gives the protein CASSPLRDTQYF. The full variable domain, rest sourced from reference TRBV7-9 and TRBJ2-3, is DTGVSQNPRHKITKRGQNVTFRCDPISEHNRLYWYRQTLGQGPEFLTYFQNEAQLEKSRLLSDRFSAERPKGSFSTLEIQRTEQGDSAMYLCASSPLRDTQYFGPGTRLTVL.